Shown below are 18 T cell receptor beta chains from a single sample sequenced in a study of blood T cell repertoires in COVID-19. The protocol was immunoSEQ multiplex PCR, while the TCRdb copy is restricted to in-frame clones and leaves out a portion. The table includes approximately 500,000 clones, roughly nine tenths detected once. Sequencing input: peripheral blood. These receptor sequences come from a woman between 50 and 59 years old with COVID-19, enrolled during active disease.

V usage is TRBV20-1 and J usage is TRBJ2-5, with TRBD2 as a possible D gene (7 bases). Trimming removed 3 bases from V and 4 bases from J, with 21 bases in between. Germline V gene data show CDR1 as DFQATT and CDR2 as SNEGSKA (reference sequence). There are 16 residues in the CDR3. The CDR3 DNA reads as TGCAGTGCTAGTCCAGGGAGGGGGGGCCGAGGAGAGACCCAGTACTTC. Translated, it gives CSASPGRGGRGETQYF.

This chain links TRBV5-6 with TRBJ2-7, with D unclear. Trimming cost V 2 bases and J 0 bases, with 12 bases left between them. This CDR3 region has 15 residues. Germline loops: CDR1 SGHDT, CDR2 YYEEEE. For the CDR3, the DNA is TGTGCCAGCAGCTTTCTGACCCACAGCTCCTACGAGCAGTACTTC. Its protein is CASSFLTHSSYEQYF.

The chain carries TRBV5-4 and TRBJ1-1, with D unresolved. Trimming took 0 bases from V and 2 from J, leaving 11 bases between them. Germline V gene data show CDR1 as SGHNT and CDR2 as YYREEE (reference sequence). This CDR3 spans 15 amino acids. CDR3 loop: CASSLDTGGNTEAFF. CDR3 sequence (DNA): TGTGCCAGCAGCTTGGATACGGGAGGCAACACTGAAGCTTTCTTT. Looking up the rest from reference TRBV5-4 and TRBJ1-1 gives the full variable domain: ETGVTQSPTHLIKTRGQQVTLRCSSQSGHNTVSWYQQALGQGPQFIFQYYREEENGRGNFPPRFSGLQFPNYSSELNVNALELDDSALYLCASSLDTGGNTEAFFGQGTRLTVV.

V is TRBV11-2 and J is TRBJ2-7; D is uncertain. Germline V lookup: CDR1 SGHAT, CDR2 FQNNGV. The ends were cut back, 5 bases at V and 2 bases at J, with 19 bases in the middle. This CDR3 is 16 amino acids long. CDR3 nucleotide sequence: TGTGCCAGCAGCATTCCAGTCCTGGGCTCTACCTACGAGCAGTACTTC. It encodes CASSIPVLGSTYEQYF.

This clone appeared a single time. This rearrangement joins TRBV28 to TRBJ1-1; D is undetermined. CDR1 MDHEN and CDR2 SYDVKM come from the germline V gene. The V end was cut by 11 bases, the J end by 5 bases, with 12 bases between. This CDR3 region has 11 residues. DNA of the CDR3: TGTGCCTCTCGAGGGTTAACTGAAGCTTTCTTT. Translating it yields CASRGLTEAFF.

The table lists this clone with a count of one. This chain connects TRBV24-1 to TRBJ2-1; no definite D call. The CDR3 runs to 13 residues. The germline V gene encodes CDR1 KGHDR and CDR2 SFDVKD. V was trimmed by 4 bases and J by 7 bases, leaving 10 bases between them. The CDR3 region is CATSDHSQNEQFF. The CDR3 nucleotides read TGTGCCACCAGTGACCACAGCCAGAATGAGCAGTTCTTC.

There are a few counts of this clone. The chain has TRBV2 and TRBJ1-2, with TRBD1 as a possible D gene (5 bases). The V end was cut by 3 bases, the J end by 5 bases, with 13 bases between. The CDR3 totals 14 residues. The germline CDR1 and CDR2 sequences are SNHLY and FYNNEI. Here the CDR3 reads CASSDRQFGYGYTF. CDR3 sequence (DNA): TGTGCCAGCAGTGACAGACAGTTCGGGTATGGCTACACCTTC.

Written as DNA, the CDR3 is TGCAGCGCCGCCCTACAGCAAGAGACCCAGTACTTC. This encodes CSAALQQETQYF. The chain combines TRBV29-1 with TRBJ2-5; D is uncertain. Germline CDR1 and CDR2: SQVTM and ANQGSEA. V lost 7 bases and J lost 2, with 11 bases in between. This CDR3 comprises 12 residues.

The chain carries TRBV28 and TRBJ1-3, with D perhaps TRBD1 (6 bases). This CDR3 comprises 17 residues. Trimming pared 5 bases from V and 8 bases from J, leaving 25 bases between. From germline, CDR1 is MDHEN and CDR2 SYDVKM. The CDR3 coding sequence is TGTGCCAGCAGTCCCTCAACAGGGAACTGGAAGAGGGACACCATATATTTT. This codes for CASSPSTGNWKRDTIYF.

The rearrangement links TRBV6-5 to TRBJ2-3; the D gene is possibly TRBD2 (6 bases). This CDR3 has 14 amino acids. Germline lookup yields CDR1 MNHEY and CDR2 SVGAGI. With 2 bases removed from V and 5 bases from J, the gap between germline ends came to 11 bases. CDR3 residues: CASSYGGAKDTQYF. The CDR3 nucleotides read TGTGCCAGCAGTTACGGCGGGGCAAAAGATACGCAGTATTTT.

The gene calls are TRBV14 and TRBJ1-1; D gene unclear. Germline V gene data show CDR1 as SGHDN and CDR2 as FVKESK. Trimming took off 5 bases at V and 0 bases at J, with 7 bases between the two ends. This CDR3 contains 13 residues. CDR3 DNA sequence: TGTGCCAGCAGCGCAGACTTGAACACTGAAGCTTTCTTT. Translating gives CASSADLNTEAFF.

The chain recombines TRBV7-3 with TRBJ2-3; 7 positions match TRBD1. Per the germline V gene, CDR1 is SGHTA and CDR2 is FQGTGA. CDR3 length equals 15 residues. With V trimmed by 5 bases and J by 0 bases, 5 bases remained unmatched. The DNA for the CDR3 is TGTGCCAGCAGCGCAGGGACAGCTAGCACAGATACGCAGTATTTT. Its protein is CASSAGTASTDTQYF.

The V call is TRBV7-9, the J call TRBJ1-5; 7 bases map to TRBD1. V shed 2 bases and J 5 bases; nucleotides not matched to a gene: 6. The CDR3 has 15 residues. Germline CDR1 SEHNR, CDR2 FQNEAQ (reference sequence). The CDR3 loop is CASSLQGGPDQPQHF. The CDR3, as DNA: TGTGCCAGCAGCTTACAGGGGGGCCCCGATCAGCCCCAGCATTTT.

This clone was seen once. The rearrangement joins TRBV7-2 to TRBJ2-3, with 9 positions matching TRBD2. CDR3 size: 16 residues. Trimming at V came to 5 bases and at J to 5 bases, leaving 11 bases not matched to a gene. Germline lookup yields CDR1 SGHTA and CDR2 FQGNSA. The CDR3 loop reads CASSHSQRGVQDTQYF. The CDR3 DNA is TGTGCCAGCAGCCATAGCCAGCGGGGGGTCCAAGATACGCAGTATTTT.

The CDR3 region is CASSEVEGTEAFF. Here the CDR3 DNA reads TGTGCCAGCAGTGAAGTGGAGGGTACTGAAGCTTTCTTT. This chain connects TRBV2 to TRBJ1-1; D gene uncertain. This CDR3 is 13 amino acids long. V shed 1 base and J shed 5 bases, with 8 bases lying between them. Germline values: CDR1 SNHLY, CDR2 FYNNEI.

The chain is built from TRBV13 and TRBJ1-1; 8 nucleotides align to TRBD1. V shed 1 base and J 11 bases; nucleotides not matched to a gene: 3. Germline V gene sequence: CDR1 PRHDT, CDR2 FYEKMQ (reference sequence). The CDR3 extends over 12 amino acids. The chain's CDR3 is CASSLVGDRAFF. CDR3 sequence (DNA): TGTGCCAGCAGCTTAGTGGGGGACAGGGCTTTCTTT. The complete variable domain, with remaining parts taken from reference TRBV13 and TRBJ1-1, reads AAGVIQSPRHLIKEKRETATLKCYPIPRHDTVYWYQQGPGQDPQFLISFYEKMQSDKGSIPDRFSAQQFSDYHSELNMSSLELGDSALYFCASSLVGDRAFFGQGTRLTVV.

The CDR3 here is CASSVLSGGPSNEQFF. Here the CDR3 DNA reads TGCGCCAGCAGCGTACTTAGCGGGGGGCCGTCCAATGAGCAGTTCTTC. This chain connects TRBV5-1 to TRBJ2-1; 10 nucleotides align to TRBD2. The V segment lost 4 bases and the J segment 6 bases; nucleotides outside the gene matches: 10. Germline CDR1 is SGHRS and CDR2 is YFSETQ. The CDR3 contains 16 residues. The full variable domain, in which reference TRBV5-1 and TRBJ2-1 provide the parts outside the CDR3, is KAGVTQTPRYLIKTRGQQVTLSCSPISGHRSVSWYQQTPGQGLQFLFEYFSETQRNKGNFPGRFSGRQFSNSRSEMNVSTLELGDSALYLCASSVLSGGPSNEQFFGPGTRLTVL.

The sample holds a few counts of this clone. The rearrangement joins TRBV6-2 or TRBV6-3 to TRBJ2-7; TRBD2 is a possible D gene (5 bases). This CDR3 region has 16 residues. Looked up from germline, CDR1 is MNHEY and CDR2 is SVGEGT. With 4 bases removed from V and 4 bases from J, the gap between germline ends came to 20 bases. CDR3 bases: TGTGCCAGCAGTTCTACTGACTACCTACCGGGATACGAGCAGTACTTC. It specifies CASSSTDYLPGYEQYF.